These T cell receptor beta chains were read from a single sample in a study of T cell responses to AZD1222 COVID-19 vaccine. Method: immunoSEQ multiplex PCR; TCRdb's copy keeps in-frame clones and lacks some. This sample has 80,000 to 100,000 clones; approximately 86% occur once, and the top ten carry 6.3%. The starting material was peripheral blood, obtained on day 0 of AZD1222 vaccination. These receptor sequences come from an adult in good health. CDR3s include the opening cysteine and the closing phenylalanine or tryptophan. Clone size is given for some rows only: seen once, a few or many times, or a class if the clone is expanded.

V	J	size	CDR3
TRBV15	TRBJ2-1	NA	CATSRDPGAEQFF
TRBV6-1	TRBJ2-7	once	CASSELEGRFYEQYF
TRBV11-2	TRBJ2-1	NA	CASSVSGISSYNEQFF
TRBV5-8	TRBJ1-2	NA	CASSLGVRETYGYTF
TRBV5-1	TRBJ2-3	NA	CASSSTGQLSDTQYF
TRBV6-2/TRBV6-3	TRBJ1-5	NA	CASSYGFGQGGQPQHF
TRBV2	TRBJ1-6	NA	CASTGGTGSDSPLHF
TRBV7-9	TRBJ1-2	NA	CASSFHTGVYGYTF
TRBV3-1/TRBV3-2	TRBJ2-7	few	CASSPGLRYEQYF
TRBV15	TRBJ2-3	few	CATSRDMWEGPTDTQYF
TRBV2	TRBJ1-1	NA	CASSADRVKTEAFF
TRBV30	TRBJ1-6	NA	CAWRTPGGSSPLHF
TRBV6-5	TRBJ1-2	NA	CASSYRGTDYGYTF
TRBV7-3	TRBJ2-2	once	CASSPELAGGTGELFF
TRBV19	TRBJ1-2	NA	CASSINQGTASYGYTF
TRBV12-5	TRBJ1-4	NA	CASGLNVGKLFF
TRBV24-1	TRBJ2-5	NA	CATSDLAVLRKETQYF
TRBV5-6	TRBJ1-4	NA	CASSLRANEKLFF
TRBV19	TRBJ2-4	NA	CASSDLAGGRGNIQYF
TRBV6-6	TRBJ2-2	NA	CASSPQGFDTGELFF
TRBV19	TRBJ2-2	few	CASRGPWGPGELFF
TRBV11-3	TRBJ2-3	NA	CASSAGLAGRTDTQYF
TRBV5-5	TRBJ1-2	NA	CASSWDGTGNYGYTF
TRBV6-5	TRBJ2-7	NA	CASPGGTSFYEQYF
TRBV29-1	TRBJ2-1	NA	CSVEGGYNEQFF
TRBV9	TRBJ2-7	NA	CASSVADSSYEQYF